This T cell receptor beta chain was profiled in a study of T cell changes during pregnancy in multiple sclerosis. Clones were sequenced by immunoSEQ multiplex PCR, and TCRdb holds only the in-frame ones, with some missing. The sample holds about 100,000 clones, under 95% seen once. V dropped 4 bases and J dropped 5 bases, with 15 bases sitting between them. This CDR3 region has 15 residues. CDR1 SGHRS and CDR2 YFSETQ come from the germline V gene. The sequences come from peripheral blood, collected after pregnancy. The chain uses TRBV5-1 and TRBJ2-2; D may be TRBD1 (6 bases). This receptor was identified in a female donor with multiple sclerosis, enrolled in a pregnancy study. In DNA, the CDR3 is TGCGCCAGCAGCCTAAAGGGACACCCTACCGGGGAGCTGTTTTTT. Its protein is CASSLKGHPTGELFF.